What follows are 13 T cell receptor beta chains derived from one specimen sequenced in a study of blood T cell repertoires in COVID-19. Profiling relied on immunoSEQ multiplex PCR, and the TCRdb table lists in-frame clones only, not all of them. The sample contains 78,000 or so clones, about 91% of which appear only once. Sequencing used peripheral blood. Receptors originate from a woman between 50 and 59 years old with acute or convalescent COVID-19.

The chain couples TRBV9 to TRBJ2-7; 7 nucleotides align to TRBD2. V lost 0 bases and J lost 2; bases outside the gene matches: 5. From germline, CDR1 is SGDLS and CDR2 YYNGEE. The CDR3 totals 15 residues. CDR3 residues: CASSVGASGTYEQYF. The CDR3, as DNA: TGTGCCAGCAGCGTAGGAGCTAGCGGTACCTACGAGCAGTACTTC.

The V call is TRBV2, the J call TRBJ1-1; possibly TRBD1 for D (6 bases). Germline lookup yields CDR1 SNHLY and CDR2 FYNNEI. This CDR3 comprises 14 residues. The ends were cut back, 8 bases at V and 2 bases at J, with 15 bases in the middle. The CDR3 region has the DNA TGTGCCAGCGGGGGAGGGGGGAGAAACACTGAAGCTTTCTTT. It translates to CASGGGGRNTEAFF.

The rearrangement links TRBV5-4 to TRBJ1-4; D is ambiguous. CDR1 is SGHNT, CDR2 YYREEE, per germline (reference sequence). This CDR3 is 11 amino acids long. Trimming stripped 0 bases from V and 11 bases from J, with 5 bases between. CDR3 in DNA: TGTGCCAGCAGCTTGGGAGGGAAACTGTTTTTT. Protein product: CASSLGGKLFF.

This clone was seen more than once but under ten times. J is TRBJ1-5 and V is TRBV28, with D perhaps matching TRBD1 (5 bases). The CDR3 has 12 residues. The ends were cut back, 7 bases at V and 3 bases at J, with 7 bases in the middle. Germline loops: CDR1 MDHEN, CDR2 SYDVKM. The CDR3 loop reads CASNRINQPQHF. DNA for the CDR3: TGTGCCAGCAACAGGATCAATCAGCCCCAGCATTTT. The variable domain in full, with the rest retrieved from reference TRBV28 and TRBJ1-5, is DVKVTQSSRYLVKRTGEKVFLECVQDMDHENMFWYRQDPGLGLRLIYFSYDVKMKEKGDIPEGYSVSREKKERFSLILESASTNQTSMYLCASNRINQPQHFGDGTRLSIL.

The V gene is TRBV18, the J gene TRBJ1-2, with D possibly TRBD1 on 5 matching bases. This CDR3 is 18 amino acids long. Trimming left V 2 bases short and J 3 bases short, with 22 bases between. Germline V gives CDR1 KGHSH, CDR2 LQKENI. The chain's CDR3 is CASSPGIQGSAGDYGYTF. The CDR3 nucleotides are TGTGCCAGCTCACCAGGAATTCAGGGTTCAGCTGGAGACTATGGCTACACCTTC. Looking up the rest from reference TRBV18 and TRBJ1-2 gives the full variable domain: NAGVMQNPRHLVRRRGQEARLRCSPMKGHSHVYWYRQLPEEGLKFMVYLQKENIIDESGMPKERFSAEFPKEGPSILRIQQVVRGDSAAYFCASSPGIQGSAGDYGYTFGSGTRLTVV.

The V and J genes are TRBV19 and TRBJ2-1; TRBD1 agrees at 9 bases. The junction had 14 bases not matched to a gene; V was cut back by 5 bases and J by 6 bases. Per the germline V gene, CDR1 is LNHDA and CDR2 is SQIVND (reference sequence). The CDR3 is made up of 17 amino acids. In DNA, the CDR3 is TGTGCCAGTAGTGAGGATTCGCTCCGGGACAGGGTCAATGAGCAGTTCTTC. It specifies CASSEDSLRDRVNEQFF.

This chain uses TRBV5-1 with TRBJ1-2; D gene uncertain. The germline V and J ends were trimmed by 0 bases and 4 bases, with 10 bases remaining between them. The germline gives CDR1 SGHRS, CDR2 YFSETQ. There are 14 residues in the CDR3. The CDR3 nucleotides are TGCGCCAGCAGCTTGGTCGAGGGCGGCTATGGCTACACCTTC. Its translation: CASSLVEGGYGYTF.

The V gene is TRBV12-3 or TRBV12-4, the J gene TRBJ1-5; no clear D gene. V was cut by 1 base and J by 7 bases, with 8 bases left in between. CDR3 size: 13 residues. CDR3 sequence (DNA): TGTGCCAGCAGTTTAGGGGCATTACAGCCCCAGCATTTT. Encoded protein: CASSLGALQPQHF.

The chain links TRBV5-6 to TRBJ1-2; 7 bases match TRBD1. The germline V gene has CDR1 SGHDT and CDR2 YYEEEE. The length of the CDR3 is 15 residues. V was clipped by 2 bases and J by 4 bases; unmatched bases: 8. The CDR3 loop reads CASSFRTGDFYGYTF. In nucleotides, the CDR3 is TGTGCCAGCAGCTTCAGGACAGGCGATTTCTATGGCTACACCTTC.

The CDR3 here is CASSWRDRSTDTQYF. CDR3 in DNA: TGCGCCAGCAGCTGGAGGGACAGAAGCACAGATACGCAGTATTTT. The chain is built from TRBV5-1 and TRBJ2-3; maybe TRBD1 (7 bases). The CDR3 loop spans 15 amino acids. CDR1 is SGHRS and CDR2 is YFSETQ in the germline V gene. The V end lost 3 bases, the J end lost 0 bases, and 11 bases lay between the germline ends.

The V and J genes are TRBV7-8 and TRBJ1-1; 9 bases line up with TRBD1. CDR3 size: 13 residues. V dropped 3 bases and J dropped 6; count of bases not matched to a gene: 2. CDR1 SGHVS and CDR2 FQNEAQ come from the germline V gene. The CDR3 here is CASSFTGGSEAFF. The CDR3 nucleotides read TGTGCCAGCAGCTTTACAGGGGGCTCTGAAGCTTTCTTT.

This clone was recorded only once. In nucleotides, the CDR3 is TGTGCCAGCAGTGTTCGGGCGGGGGCCCCAAGTGAAAAACTGTTTTTT. As protein: CASSVRAGAPSEKLFF. The gene calls are TRBV28 and TRBJ1-4, with D perhaps matching TRBD1 (6 bases). The CDR3 runs to 16 residues. Germline V gene sequence: CDR1 MDHEN, CDR2 SYDVKM. V shed 5 bases and J shed 7 bases, with 20 bases lying between them.

The chain employs TRBV19 and TRBJ1-1; TRBD1 matches at 9 bases. Germline V gene data show CDR1 as LNHDA and CDR2 as SQIVND (reference sequence). The CDR3 consists of 15 residues. V lost 5 bases, J lost 5 bases, and 9 bases stayed unmatched. The CDR3 region is CASSPRSTGGTEAFF. The CDR3 bases are TGTGCCAGTAGTCCACGATCGACAGGGGGTACTGAAGCTTTCTTT.